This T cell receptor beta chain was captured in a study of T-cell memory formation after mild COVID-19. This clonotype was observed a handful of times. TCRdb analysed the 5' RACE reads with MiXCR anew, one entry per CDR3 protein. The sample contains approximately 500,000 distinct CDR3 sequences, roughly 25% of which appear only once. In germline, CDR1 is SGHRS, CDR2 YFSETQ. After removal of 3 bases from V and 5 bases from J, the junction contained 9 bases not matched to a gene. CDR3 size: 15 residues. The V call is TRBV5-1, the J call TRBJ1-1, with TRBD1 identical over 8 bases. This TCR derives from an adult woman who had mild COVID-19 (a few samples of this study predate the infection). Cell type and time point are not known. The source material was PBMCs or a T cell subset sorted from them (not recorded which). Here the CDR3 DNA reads TGCGCCAGCAGCTCCGGAGGACAGGGAAATACTGAAGCTTTCTTT. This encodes CASSSGGQGNTEAFF. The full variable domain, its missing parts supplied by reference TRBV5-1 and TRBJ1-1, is KAGVTQTPRYLIKTRGQQVTLSCSPISGHRSVSWYQQTPGQGLQFLFEYFSETQRNKGNFPGRFSGRQFSNSRSEMNVSTLELGDSALYLCASSSGGQGNTEAFFGQGTRLTVV.